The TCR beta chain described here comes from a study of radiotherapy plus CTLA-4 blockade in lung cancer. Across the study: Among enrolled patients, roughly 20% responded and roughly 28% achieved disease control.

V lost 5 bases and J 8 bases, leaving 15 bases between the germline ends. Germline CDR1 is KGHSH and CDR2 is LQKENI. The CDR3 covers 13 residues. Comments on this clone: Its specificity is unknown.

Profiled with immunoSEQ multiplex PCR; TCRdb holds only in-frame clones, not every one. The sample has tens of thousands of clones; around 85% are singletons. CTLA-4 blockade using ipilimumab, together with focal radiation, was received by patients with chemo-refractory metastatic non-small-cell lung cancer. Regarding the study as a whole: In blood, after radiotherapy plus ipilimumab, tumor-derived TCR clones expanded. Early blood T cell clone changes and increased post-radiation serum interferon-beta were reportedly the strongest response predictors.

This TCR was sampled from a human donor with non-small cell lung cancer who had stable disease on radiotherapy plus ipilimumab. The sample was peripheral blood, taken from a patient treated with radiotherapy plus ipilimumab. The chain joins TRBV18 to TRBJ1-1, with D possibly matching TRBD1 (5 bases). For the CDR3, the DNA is TGTGCCAGCTCAGCCAATAAAGGGGTGGAAGCTTTCTTT. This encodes CASSANKGVEAFF.